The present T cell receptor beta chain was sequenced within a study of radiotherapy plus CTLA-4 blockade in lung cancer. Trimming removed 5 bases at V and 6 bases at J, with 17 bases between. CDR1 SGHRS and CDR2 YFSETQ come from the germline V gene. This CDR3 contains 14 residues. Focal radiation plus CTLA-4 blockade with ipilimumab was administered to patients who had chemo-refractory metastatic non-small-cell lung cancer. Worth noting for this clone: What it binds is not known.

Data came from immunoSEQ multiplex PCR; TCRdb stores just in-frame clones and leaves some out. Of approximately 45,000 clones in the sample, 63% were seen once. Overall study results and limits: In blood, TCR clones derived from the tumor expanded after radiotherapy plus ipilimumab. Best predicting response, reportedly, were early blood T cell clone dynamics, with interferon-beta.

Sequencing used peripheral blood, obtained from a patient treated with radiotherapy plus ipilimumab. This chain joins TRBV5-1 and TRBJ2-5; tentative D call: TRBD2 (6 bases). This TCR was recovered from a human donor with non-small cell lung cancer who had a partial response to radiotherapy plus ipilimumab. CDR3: CASSRDPREKTQYF. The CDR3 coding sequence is TGCGCCAGCAGTCGGGACCCCCGGGAGAAGACCCAGTACTTC.